This TCR beta chain stems from a study of tumor-infiltrating lymphocytes in primary liver carcinoma. Study at large: Subjects presented with primary liver carcinoma managed by surgical resection. Study results and limitations: Tumor specimens were characterized by a significantly higher top-250-clone fraction than blood (p = 0.039). Since the samples were bulk and unsorted, the CD4+ and CD8+ repertoires were not compared.

Remarks on this clonotype: The antigen remains unidentified.

Using a constant-region primer together with ProtoScript II reverse transcriptase, TCR beta cDNA was made from about 500 ng of total RNA. For TCR beta, libraries were produced by three nested multiplex PCR rounds using slightly modified ARM-PCR. TCRdb used MiXCR to reprocess the multiplex PCR reads, holding one entry per CDR3 protein. Of approximately 210,000 distinct CDR3 sequences detected, 65% appear once; the ten largest clones hold approximately 7%. The researchers obtained blood RNA from unsorted whole blood and also extracted germline DNA. In advance of surgery, 4 to 4.5 milliliters of peripheral blood were collected. This receptor was obtained from a woman aged 55 to 70 with primary liver carcinoma and hepatitis B virus infection. The specimen sequenced was peripheral blood.

CDR3 DNA: TGTGCCAGCAGCTTAACTTCCCCAGCGCTCATTCAGTACTTC. Its translation is CASSLTSPALIQYF. The V gene is TRBV11-2, the J gene TRBJ2-4; D remains ambiguous. Trimming took 2 bases from V and 9 from J, leaving 14 bases between them. There are 14 residues in the CDR3. CDR1 and CDR2 from the germline V gene are SGHAT and FQNNGV. The full variable domain, in which reference TRBV11-2 and TRBJ2-4 provide the parts outside the CDR3, is EAGVAQSPRYKIIEKRQSVAFWCNPISGHATLYWYQQILGQGPKLLIQFQNNGVVDDSQLPKDRFSAERLKGVDSTLKIQPAKLEDSAVYLCASSLTSPALIQYFGAGTRLSVL.